One and the same sample provided the 28 T cell receptor beta chains below, sequenced in a study of T cell clonality in common variable immunodeficiency. Sequenced by immunoSEQ multiplex PCR; TCRdb stores in-frame clones only, minus some. This record lists about 42,000 clones, none seen once only, and the top ten clones contain around 2.8%. The sequenced material came from peripheral blood mononuclear cells. All receptors derive from a person aged 18 to 70 in good health.

This clone has at least ten counts. The read comes to an end 3 residues before the CDR3 does, leaving the germline J gene to fill in the end. The rearrangement joins TRBV20-1 to TRBJ2-1, with a weak D call TRBD2 (6 bases). Germline values: CDR1 DFQATT, CDR2 SNEGSKA (reference sequence). The CDR3 has 15 residues. Trimming cost V 6 bases and J 0 bases, with 15 bases left between them. CDR3 DNA, as far as it was read: TGCAGTGCACCTATAGCGGAGAGCTCCTACAATGAG. Protein product: CSAPIAESSYNE. In full, the CDR3 is CSAPIAESSYNEQFF.

This clone was seen ten or more times. The read ends 3 residues before the CDR3 terminus; that terminus is restored from the germline J gene. The V gene is TRBV2, the J gene TRBJ1-1, with TRBD1 identical over 7 bases. J was trimmed by 2 bases and V by 4 bases; bases with no gene match: 1. CDR3 length equals 13 residues. Germline loops: CDR1 SNHLY, CDR2 FYNNEI. The sequenced part of the CDR3 DNA is TGTGCCAGCAGTGGACAGGGAAACACTGAA. The encoded protein is CASSGQGNTE. The CDR3 in its entirety is CASSGQGNTEAFF.

As regards this clone: The read gets to within 3 residues of the CDR3 end, and the germline J gene fills in the rest. The chain combines TRBV7-8 with TRBJ2-3; the match to TRBD2 covers 8 bases. Trimming took 1 base from V and 3 from J; bases not matched to a gene: 9. Germline V gene data show CDR1 as SGHVS and CDR2 as FQNEAQ. The CDR3 consists of 17 residues. CDR3 DNA, as far as it was read: TGTGCCAGCAGCTTAGTCGCGGGGGGCCTACCGACAGATACG. Translated, it gives CASSLVAGGLPTDT. The CDR3 as a whole reads CASSLVAGGLPTDTQYF.

By sample fraction, this clone is medium-sized. The read stops 3 residues short of the end of the CDR3; the missing end is completed from the germline J gene. V gene TRBV5-1 combines with J gene TRBJ2-3; 10 bases fit TRBD2. In germline, CDR1 is SGHRS, CDR2 YFSETQ. The CDR3 spans 15 residues. Trimming removed 4 bases from V and 6 bases from J; junction bases left unmatched: 8. The chain's CDR3 is CASSPGLADRDTQYF. CDR3 bases read: TGCGCCAGCAGCCCCGGACTAGCGGATAGGGATACG. Full variable domain (rest looked up from reference TRBV5-1 and TRBJ2-3): KAGVTQTPRYLIKTRGQQVTLSCSPISGHRSVSWYQQTPGQGLQFLFEYFSETQRNKGNFPGRFSGRQFSNSRSEMNVSTLELGDSALYLCASSPGLADRDTQYFGPGTRLTVL.

This clone was recorded many times. The read gets to within 3 residues of the CDR3 end, and the germline J gene fills in the rest. This same CDR3 is encoded by further DNA sequences in the sample. The chain joins TRBV12-3 or TRBV12-4 to TRBJ1-1, with TRBD1 matching 7 bases. With 3 bases clipped from V and 3 bases from J, the junction kept 7 bases outside the gene matches. This CDR3 is 15 amino acids long. The covered CDR3 bases are TGTGCCAGCAGTTTGGTGACAGGGTATGACACTGAA. Protein product: CASSLVTGYDTE. Given in full, the CDR3 is CASSLVTGYDTEAFF.

In this sample, this clone turned up many times. The CDR3 is cut off 3 residues early in the read; its end comes from the germline J gene. V and J are TRBV12-3 or TRBV12-4 and TRBJ2-7; maybe TRBD2 (6 bases). The CDR3 is 13 residues long. Trimming pared 7 bases from V and 2 bases from J, leaving 12 bases between. CDR3 sequence reads: CASNPGLTYEQYF. CDR3 DNA, as far as it was read: TGTGCCAGCAATCCGGGACTGACCTACGAG.

This clone was found many times. The read comes to an end 3 residues before the CDR3 does, leaving the germline J gene to fill in the end. V is TRBV10-3 and J is TRBJ2-1; TRBD2 agrees at 11 bases. V gave up 4 bases and J gave up 2 bases; unmatched junction bases: 4. The CDR3 is 16 residues long. Per germline, CDR1 ENHRY and CDR2 SYGVKD. This chain's CDR3 is CAISALSGGAYNEQFF. Incomplete CDR3 DNA: TGTGCCATCAGTGCCCTTAGCGGGGGGGCCTACAATGAG.

To note about this clone: The DNA ends 3 residues before the CDR3 does, and the rest of the CDR3 is filled in from the germline J gene. V gene TRBV2 combines with J gene TRBJ2-1; TRBD2 matches 8 bases. The CDR3 loop spans 18 amino acids. V gave up 4 bases and J gave up 0 bases; unmatched junction bases: 11. The germline V gene has CDR1 SNHLY and CDR2 FYNNEI. The CDR3 loop is CASSGPSGHQSSYNEQFF. The CDR3 DNA, read in part, is TGTGCCAGCAGTGGTCCTAGCGGGCATCAAAGCTCCTACAATGAG.

With respect to this clone: The read ends 3 residues before the CDR3 terminus; that terminus is restored from the germline J gene. The chain combines TRBV5-1 with TRBJ2-7, with 11 bases that match TRBD1. V lost 3 bases, J lost 3 bases, and 8 bases stayed unmatched. Germline V lookup: CDR1 SGHRS, CDR2 YFSETQ. The CDR3 loop spans 16 amino acids. This CDR3 reads CASSSGTGGEGYEQYF. The sequenced part of the CDR3 DNA is TGCGCCAGCAGCTCTGGGACAGGGGGAGAGGGCTACGAG.

This clone was observed many times. The CDR3 goes on 3 residues after the read ends, and that part is filled in from the germline J gene. The genes are TRBV6-4 and TRBJ2-3, with 14 bases matching TRBD2. CDR3 length: 16 residues. V shed 0 bases, J shed 4 bases, and the junction held 0 bases outside the gene matches. Germline CDR1 is MRHNA and CDR2 is SNTAGT. The CDR3 spells CASSDSTSGGADTQYF. The DNA read from the CDR3 is TGTGCCAGCAGTGACTCGACTAGCGGGGGGGCAGATACG.

This clone has ten or more counts. The CDR3 end lies 3 residues beyond the end of the read and is filled in from the germline J gene. The chain recombines TRBV12-3 or TRBV12-4 with TRBJ2-2; weak D call: TRBD1 (5 bases). This CDR3 contains 16 residues. V was pared by 5 bases and J by 4 bases, with 17 bases between. The CDR3 spells CASSPPEGAITGELFF. The sequenced part of the CDR3 DNA is TGTGCCAGCAGTCCCCCGGAAGGGGCCATCACCGGGGAG.

There are many counts of this clone. The read halts 3 residues ahead of the CDR3 end, with the missing end drawn from the germline J gene. This chain joins TRBV29-1 and TRBJ1-2; 8 bases map to TRBD1. Germline CDR1 reads SQVTM; CDR2 reads ANQGSEA. The CDR3 consists of 13 residues. The DNA read from the CDR3 is TGCAGCGTCGAACGGGGACAGGTGGGCGGC. Its translation: CSVERGQVGG. The entire CDR3 protein is CSVERGQVGGYTF.

In this sample, this clone turned up many times. The read ends 3 residues shy of where the CDR3 ends; the end is completed using the germline J gene. The chain carries TRBV2 and TRBJ1-1, with a weak D call TRBD1 (6 bases). The V end was cut by 6 bases, the J end by 1 base, with 9 bases between. From germline, CDR1 is SNHLY and CDR2 FYNNEI. The CDR3 has 13 residues. The sequenced part of the CDR3 DNA is TGTGCCAGCAGAGGACAGAGGAACACTGAA. Encoded protein: CASRGQRNTE. The entire CDR3 reads CASRGQRNTEAFF.

This clone was observed a few times. The read ends 3 residues early relative to the CDR3; the germline J gene fills the gap. The chain employs TRBV5-1 and TRBJ2-7; D not resolved. This CDR3 spans 11 amino acids. Germline lookup yields CDR1 SGHRS and CDR2 YFSETQ. The V gene lost 7 bases and the J gene lost 3 bases, with 8 bases spanning the gap. The sequenced part of the CDR3 DNA is TGCGCCAGCGGCCATGGCTACGAG. As protein: CASGHGYE. The complete CDR3 protein is CASGHGYEQYF.

This clone was detected only a few times. Sequence at one end of the junction differs from germline and may be a read error. The read stops 3 residues short of the end of the CDR3; the missing end is completed from the germline J gene. This chain connects TRBV7-9 to TRBJ2-5, with D possibly being TRBD1 (6 bases). Germline lookup yields CDR1 SEHNR and CDR2 FQNEAQ (reference sequence). This CDR3 is built from 12 residues. The sequenced CDR3 bases are TGTTCCAGCAGCTACAGGGAAGAGACC. As protein: CSSSYREET. The entire CDR3 reads CSSSYREETQYF.

This clone was detected many times. The CDR3 goes on 3 residues after the read ends, and that part is filled in from the germline J gene. V gene TRBV6-2 or TRBV6-3 combines with J gene TRBJ2-2, with 9 bases lining up with TRBD1. Germline V gene data show CDR1 as MNHEY and CDR2 as SVGEGT. The CDR3 consists of 16 residues. V lost 5 bases, J lost 3 bases, and 7 bases stayed unmatched. CDR3 sequence reads: CASSQTGGAYTGELFF. The CDR3 DNA, read in part, is TGTGCCAGCAGTCAAACAGGGGGCGCGTACACCGGGGAG.

In its sample, this clone was seen many times. The read gets to within 3 residues of the CDR3 end, and the germline J gene fills in the rest. The chain combines TRBV6-2 or TRBV6-3 with TRBJ2-2, with TRBD1 matching 7 bases. Germline V gene data show CDR1 as MNHEY and CDR2 as SVGEGT. The trim removed 0 bases at V and 3 bases at J, leaving 4 bases unmatched. This CDR3 comprises 16 residues. The covered CDR3 bases are TGTGCCAGCAGTTACTCGAGACAGGGATACACCGGGGAG. Protein sequence: CASSYSRQGYTGE. The whole CDR3 is CASSYSRQGYTGELFF.

This clone has ten or more counts. The CDR3 extends 3 residues past the end of the read, so its final part is completed from the germline J gene. The J gene is TRBJ2-3, the V gene TRBV15, with D possibly matching TRBD1 (5 bases). The CDR3 spans 16 residues. V was clipped by 1 base and J by 1 base, with 12 bases between them. Germline assignment: CDR1 LNHNV and CDR2 YYDKDF (reference sequence). Incomplete CDR3 DNA: TGTGCCACCAGCAGAGGGCTAATAGGGGGCACAGATACG. This gives the protein CATSRGLIGGTDT. The whole CDR3 protein is CATSRGLIGGTDTQYF.

This clone was seen repeatedly, ten times or more. The CDR3 extends 3 residues past the end of the read, so its final part is completed from the germline J gene. The sample carries other DNA sequences with the same CDR3. The chain joins TRBV2 to TRBJ1-3, with no clear D. Per the germline V gene, CDR1 is SNHLY and CDR2 is FYNNEI. V lost 6 bases and J 0 bases, leaving 9 bases between the germline ends. CDR3 size: 14 residues. The CDR3 sequence: CASSRGVSGNTIYF. CDR3 bases read: TGTGCCAGCAGCCGCGGGGTCTCTGGAAACACC.

This clone occurred many times. Coverage ceases 3 residues before the CDR3 finishes, and the germline J gene fills in the end. This sequence joins TRBV5-1 and TRBJ2-1, with 12 bases that match TRBD2. Trimming at V came to 4 bases and at J to 5 bases, leaving 4 bases not matched to a gene. This CDR3 comprises 15 residues. Per the germline V gene, CDR1 is SGHRS and CDR2 is YFSETQ. The part of the CDR3 DNA that was read is TGCGCCAGCAGCAAAACTAGCGGGAGGCACAATGAG. The encoded protein is CASSKTSGRHNE. The CDR3, in full, reads CASSKTSGRHNEQFF.

This clone was found many times. From the germline J gene comes the end of the CDR3, since the read stops 3 residues before it. The chain carries TRBV7-2 and TRBJ1-5, with D uncertain. The CDR3 length is 13 residues. The germline V gene encodes CDR1 SGHTA and CDR2 FQGNSA. This chain's CDR3 is CASTPNSASPQHF. The sequenced CDR3 bases are TGTGCCAGCACCCCCAATAGCGCCTCCCCC. Using reference TRBV7-2 and TRBJ1-5 for the parts outside the CDR3, the full variable domain is GAGVSQSPSNKVTEKGKDVELRCDPISGHTALYWYRQSLGQGLEFLIYFQGNSAPDKSGLPSDRFSAERTGGSVSTLTIQRTQQEDSAVYLCASTPNSASPQHFGDGTRLSIL.

This clone was seen more than once but under ten times. The read stops 3 residues short of the end of the CDR3; the missing end is completed from the germline J gene. The rearrangement links TRBV2 to TRBJ2-2; maybe TRBD1 (6 bases). CDR1 and CDR2 from the germline V gene are SNHLY and FYNNEI. The CDR3 totals 14 residues. CDR3 DNA (partial): TGTGCCAGCGTTTTGTACAGGGAGAATTCACCG. Translated, it gives CASVLYRENSP. The whole CDR3 sequence reads CASVLYRENSPLFF.

This clone was counted ten times or more. Coverage ceases 3 residues before the CDR3 finishes, and the germline J gene fills in the end. The same CDR3 arises from other DNA sequences in this sample as well. This chain links TRBV20-1 with TRBJ2-7; TRBD1 matches 7 bases. Germline V gene sequence: CDR1 DFQATT, CDR2 SNEGSKA (reference sequence). There are 15 residues in the CDR3. The junction had 8 bases not matched to a gene; V was cut back by 3 bases and J by 0 bases. The CDR3 bases that were read are TGCAGTGCTAGCAAAACAGGGGCCGTCTCCTACGAG. Its protein is CSASKTGAVSYE. The whole CDR3 region reads CSASKTGAVSYEQYF.

Concerning this clone: Read coverage stops 3 residues before the CDR3 terminus; the germline J gene supplies the remainder. This chain connects TRBV2 to TRBJ1-1, with 8 bases fitting TRBD1. The V segment lost 3 bases and the J segment 1 base; nucleotides outside the gene matches: 4. CDR1 and CDR2 (germline): SNHLY, FYNNEI. This CDR3 has 15 amino acids. CDR3: CASSDRQGWNTEAFF. The part of the CDR3 DNA that was read is TGTGCCAGCAGTGACAGACAGGGGTGGAACACTGAA.

This clone was counted at least ten times. The CDR3 end falls 3 residues outside the read, so it is completed with the germline J gene. The chain is built from TRBV10-3 and TRBJ2-3, with 11 bases lining up with TRBD2. This CDR3 region has 14 residues. J lost 4 bases, V lost 11 bases, and 8 bases had no gene match. The germline CDR1 and CDR2 sequences are ENHRY and SYGVKD. The sequenced CDR3 bases are TGTGCCGCCAGCCTAGCGGGGGGTGCAGATACG. Amino acids: CAASLAGGADT. In full, the CDR3 is CAASLAGGADTQYF.

Many counts were recorded for this clone. The read gets to within 3 residues of the CDR3 end, and the germline J gene fills in the rest. This rearrangement joins TRBV18 to TRBJ2-3; the match to TRBD2 covers 7 bases. The V gene's germline CDR1 is KGHSH and CDR2 LQKENI. V lost 3 bases to trimming and J lost 0 bases; unmatched junction nucleotides: 6. This CDR3 has 16 residues. CDR3 bases read: TGTGCCAGCTCACCGCTACTAGCGATAAGCACAGATACG. Its protein is CASSPLLAISTDT. The full CDR3 sequence reads CASSPLLAISTDTQYF.

The table lists this clone with many counts. The read ends 3 residues before the CDR3 terminus; that terminus is restored from the germline J gene. The rearrangement links TRBV12-3 or TRBV12-4 to TRBJ1-2; the D gene is possibly TRBD1 (5 bases). The CDR3 runs 14 residues. CDR3 DNA, as far as it was read: TGTGCCAGCAGTTTAGCGCGAGACAGCCAGGAC. It specifies CASSLARDSQD. In full, the CDR3 is CASSLARDSQDYTF.

This clone was counted many times. The read terminates 3 residues ahead of where the CDR3 ends, so the germline J gene completes it. This rearrangement joins TRBV13 to TRBJ1-1; perhaps TRBD1 as D (6 bases). Germline V lookup: CDR1 PRHDT, CDR2 FYEKMQ (reference sequence). CDR3 length: 14 amino acids. V was cut by 6 bases and J by 4 bases, with 15 bases left in between. The covered CDR3 bases are TGTGCCAGCAGGGCACCGGACAGTCTCACTGAA. It translates to CASRAPDSLTE. The full CDR3 protein is CASRAPDSLTEAFF.